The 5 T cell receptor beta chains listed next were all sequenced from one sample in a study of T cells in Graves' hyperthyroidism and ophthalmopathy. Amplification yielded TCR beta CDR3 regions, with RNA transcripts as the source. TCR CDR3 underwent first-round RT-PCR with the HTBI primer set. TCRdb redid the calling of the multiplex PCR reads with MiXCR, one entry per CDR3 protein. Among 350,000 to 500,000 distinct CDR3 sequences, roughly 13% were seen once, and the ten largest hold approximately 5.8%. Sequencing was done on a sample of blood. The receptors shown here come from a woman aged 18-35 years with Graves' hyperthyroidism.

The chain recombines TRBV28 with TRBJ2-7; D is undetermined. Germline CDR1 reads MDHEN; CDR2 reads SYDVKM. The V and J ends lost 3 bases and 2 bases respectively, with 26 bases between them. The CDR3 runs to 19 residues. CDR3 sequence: CASSLWVRTDSQPAYEQYF. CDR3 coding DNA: TGTGCCAGCAGTTTGTGGGTTAGGACGGATTCTCAACCCGCCTACGAGCAGTACTTC.

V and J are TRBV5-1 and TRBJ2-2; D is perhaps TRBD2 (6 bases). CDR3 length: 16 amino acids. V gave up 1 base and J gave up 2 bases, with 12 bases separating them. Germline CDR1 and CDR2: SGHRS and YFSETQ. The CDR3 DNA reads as TGCGCCAGCAGCTTGAGGCCTAGCGCTAACACCGGGGAGCTGTTTTTT. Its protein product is CASSLRPSANTGELFF. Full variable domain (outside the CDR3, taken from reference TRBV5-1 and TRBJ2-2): KAGVTQTPRYLIKTRGQQVTLSCSPISGHRSVSWYQQTPGQGLQFLFEYFSETQRNKGNFPGRFSGRQFSNSRSEMNVSTLELGDSALYLCASSLRPSANTGELFFGEGSRLTVL.

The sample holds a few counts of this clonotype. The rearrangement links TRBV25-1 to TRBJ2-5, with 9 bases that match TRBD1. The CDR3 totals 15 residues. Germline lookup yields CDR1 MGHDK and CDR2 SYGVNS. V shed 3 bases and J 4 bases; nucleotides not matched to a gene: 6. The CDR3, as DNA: TGTGCCAGCAGTGACACCGACAGGGGGGGAGAGACCCAGTACTTC. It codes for CASSDTDRGGETQYF.

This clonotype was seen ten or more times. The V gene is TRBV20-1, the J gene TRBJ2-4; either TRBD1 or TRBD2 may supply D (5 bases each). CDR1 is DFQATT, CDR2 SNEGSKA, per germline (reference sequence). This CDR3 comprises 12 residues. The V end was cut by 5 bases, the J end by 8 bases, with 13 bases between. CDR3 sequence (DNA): TGCAGTGCTCCCGACCTGGGGGACATTCAGTACTTC. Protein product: CSAPDLGDIQYF.

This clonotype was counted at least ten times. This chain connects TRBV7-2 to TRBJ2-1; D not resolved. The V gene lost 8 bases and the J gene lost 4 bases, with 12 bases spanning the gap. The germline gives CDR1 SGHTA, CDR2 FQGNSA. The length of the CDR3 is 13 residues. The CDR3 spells CASLPEGYNEQFF. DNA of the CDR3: TGTGCCAGCTTACCGGAAGGTTACAATGAGCAGTTCTTC.